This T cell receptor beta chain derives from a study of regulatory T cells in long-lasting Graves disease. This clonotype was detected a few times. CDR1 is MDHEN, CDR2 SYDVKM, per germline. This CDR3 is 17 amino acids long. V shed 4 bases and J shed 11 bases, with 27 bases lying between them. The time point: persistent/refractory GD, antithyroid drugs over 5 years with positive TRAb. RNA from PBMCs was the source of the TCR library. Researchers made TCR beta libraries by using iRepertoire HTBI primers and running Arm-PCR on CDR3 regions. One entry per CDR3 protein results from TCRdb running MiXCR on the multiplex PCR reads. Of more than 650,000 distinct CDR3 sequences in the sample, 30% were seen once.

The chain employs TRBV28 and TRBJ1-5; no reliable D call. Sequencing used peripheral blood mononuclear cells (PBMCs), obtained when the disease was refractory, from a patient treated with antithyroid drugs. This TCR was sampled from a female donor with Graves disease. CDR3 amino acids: CASSSATPGLGSSSQHF. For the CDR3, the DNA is TGTGCCAGCAGTTCAGCCACACCGGGCCTCGGTTCTTCGTCCCAGCATTTT.